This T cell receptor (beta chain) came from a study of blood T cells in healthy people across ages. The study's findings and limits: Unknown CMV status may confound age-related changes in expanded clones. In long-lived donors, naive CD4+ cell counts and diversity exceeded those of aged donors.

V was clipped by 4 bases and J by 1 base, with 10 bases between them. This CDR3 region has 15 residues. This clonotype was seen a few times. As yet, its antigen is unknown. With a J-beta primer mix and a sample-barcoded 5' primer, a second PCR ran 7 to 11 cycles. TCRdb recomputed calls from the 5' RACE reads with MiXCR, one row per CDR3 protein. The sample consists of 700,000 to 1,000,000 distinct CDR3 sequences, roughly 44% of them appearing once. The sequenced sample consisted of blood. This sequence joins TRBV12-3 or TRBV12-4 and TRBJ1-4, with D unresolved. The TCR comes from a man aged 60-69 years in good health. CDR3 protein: CASSSSGGTNEKLFF. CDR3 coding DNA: TGTGCCAGCAGTTCCTCAGGAGGAACTAATGAAAAACTGTTTTTT.